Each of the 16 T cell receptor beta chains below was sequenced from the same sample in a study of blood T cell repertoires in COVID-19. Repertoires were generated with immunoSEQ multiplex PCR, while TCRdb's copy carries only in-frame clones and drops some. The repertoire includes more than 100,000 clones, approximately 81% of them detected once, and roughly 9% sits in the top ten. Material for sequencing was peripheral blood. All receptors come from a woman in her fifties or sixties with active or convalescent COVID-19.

The CDR3 reads CASSSTDRGNEKLFF. The CDR3 region has the DNA TGTGCCAGCAGCTCCACCGACAGAGGAAATGAAAAACTGTTTTTT. This chain links TRBV9 with TRBJ1-4; tentatively, D is TRBD1 (5 bases). Trimming stripped 4 bases from V and 5 bases from J, with 15 bases between. The CDR3 is 15 amino acids. CDR1 is SGDLS, CDR2 YYNGEE, per germline.

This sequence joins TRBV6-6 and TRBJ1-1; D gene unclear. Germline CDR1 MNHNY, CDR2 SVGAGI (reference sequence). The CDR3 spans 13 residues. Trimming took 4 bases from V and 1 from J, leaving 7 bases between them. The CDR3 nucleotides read TGTGCCAGCAGTTTTCTCCGGAACACTGAAGCTTTCTTT. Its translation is CASSFLRNTEAFF.

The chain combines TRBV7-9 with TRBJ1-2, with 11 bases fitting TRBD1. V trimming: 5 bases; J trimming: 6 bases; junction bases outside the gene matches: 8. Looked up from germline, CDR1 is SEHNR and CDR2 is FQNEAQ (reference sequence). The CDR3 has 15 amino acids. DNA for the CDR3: TGTGCCAGCAGCCATCGGGACAGGGGGTTCGATGGCTACACCTTC. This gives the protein CASSHRDRGFDGYTF.

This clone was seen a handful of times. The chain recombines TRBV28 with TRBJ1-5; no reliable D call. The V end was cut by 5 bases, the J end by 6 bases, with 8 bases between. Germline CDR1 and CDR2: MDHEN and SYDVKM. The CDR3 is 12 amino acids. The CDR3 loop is CASSTGSQPQHF. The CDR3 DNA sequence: TGTGCCAGCAGTACGGGGAGTCAGCCCCAGCATTTT.

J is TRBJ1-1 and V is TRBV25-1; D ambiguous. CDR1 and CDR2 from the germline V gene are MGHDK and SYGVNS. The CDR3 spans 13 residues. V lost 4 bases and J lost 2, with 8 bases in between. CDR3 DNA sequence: TGTGCCAGCAGTGGCAGTTTCAACACTGAAGCTTTCTTT. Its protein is CASSGSFNTEAFF.

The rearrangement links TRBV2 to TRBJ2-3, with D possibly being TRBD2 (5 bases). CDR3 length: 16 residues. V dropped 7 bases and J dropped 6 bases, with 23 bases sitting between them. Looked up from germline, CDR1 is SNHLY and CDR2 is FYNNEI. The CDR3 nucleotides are TGTGCCAGCACCTCCCCGAGGGATCGAACTACGGATACGCAGTATTTT. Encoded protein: CASTSPRDRTTDTQYF.

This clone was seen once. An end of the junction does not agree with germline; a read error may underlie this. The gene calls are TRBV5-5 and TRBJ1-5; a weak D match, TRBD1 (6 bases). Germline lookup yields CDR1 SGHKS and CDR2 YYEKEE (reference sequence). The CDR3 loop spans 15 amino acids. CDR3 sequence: CASSPGGLSSQPQHF. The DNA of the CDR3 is TGTGCCAGCAGCCCGGGGGGGCTTAGCAGTCAGCCCCAGCATTTT.

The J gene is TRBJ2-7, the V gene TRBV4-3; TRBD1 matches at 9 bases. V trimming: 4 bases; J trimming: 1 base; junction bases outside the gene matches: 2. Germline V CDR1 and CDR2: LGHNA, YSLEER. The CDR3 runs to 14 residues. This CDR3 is CASSPGQGSYEQYF. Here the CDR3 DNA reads TGCGCCAGCAGCCCAGGACAGGGGTCCTACGAGCAGTACTTC.

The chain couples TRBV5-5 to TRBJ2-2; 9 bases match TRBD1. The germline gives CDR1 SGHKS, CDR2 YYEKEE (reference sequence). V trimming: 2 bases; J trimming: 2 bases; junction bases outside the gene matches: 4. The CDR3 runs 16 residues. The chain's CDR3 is CASSFGQGINTGELFF. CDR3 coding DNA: TGTGCCAGCAGCTTTGGACAGGGGATCAACACCGGGGAGCTGTTTTTT.

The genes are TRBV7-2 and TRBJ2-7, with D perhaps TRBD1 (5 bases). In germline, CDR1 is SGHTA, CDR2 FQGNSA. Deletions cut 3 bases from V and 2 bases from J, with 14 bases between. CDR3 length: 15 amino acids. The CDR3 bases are TGTGCCAGCAGCTTCGGACAAGGCCTCACCTACGAGCAGTACTTC. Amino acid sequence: CASSFGQGLTYEQYF.

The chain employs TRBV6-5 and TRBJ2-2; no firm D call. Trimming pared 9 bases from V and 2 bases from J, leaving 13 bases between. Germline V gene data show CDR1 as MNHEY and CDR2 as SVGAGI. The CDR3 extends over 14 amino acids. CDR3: CASRFSENTGELFF. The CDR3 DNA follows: TGTGCCAGTCGGTTCAGCGAAAACACCGGGGAGCTGTTTTTT.

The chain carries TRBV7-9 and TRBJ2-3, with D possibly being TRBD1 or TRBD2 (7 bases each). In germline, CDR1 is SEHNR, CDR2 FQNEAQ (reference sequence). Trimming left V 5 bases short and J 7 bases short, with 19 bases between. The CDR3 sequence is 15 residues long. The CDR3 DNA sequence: TGTGCCAGCAGCCTAGGGGGCGGGGGCGCGTATACGCAGTATTTT. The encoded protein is CASSLGGGGAYTQYF.

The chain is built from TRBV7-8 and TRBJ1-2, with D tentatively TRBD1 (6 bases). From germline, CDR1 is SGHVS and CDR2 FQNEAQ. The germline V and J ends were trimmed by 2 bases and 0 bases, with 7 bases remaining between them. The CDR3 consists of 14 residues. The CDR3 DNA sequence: TGTGCCAGCAGCTTAACAGGGCCTAACTATGGCTACACCTTC. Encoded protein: CASSLTGPNYGYTF.

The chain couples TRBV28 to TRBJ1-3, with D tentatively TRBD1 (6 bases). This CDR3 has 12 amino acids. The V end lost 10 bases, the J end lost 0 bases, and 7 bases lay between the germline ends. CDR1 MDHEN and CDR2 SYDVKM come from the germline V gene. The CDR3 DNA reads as TGTGCCATGACAGGCTCTGGAAACACCATATATTTT. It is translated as CAMTGSGNTIYF.

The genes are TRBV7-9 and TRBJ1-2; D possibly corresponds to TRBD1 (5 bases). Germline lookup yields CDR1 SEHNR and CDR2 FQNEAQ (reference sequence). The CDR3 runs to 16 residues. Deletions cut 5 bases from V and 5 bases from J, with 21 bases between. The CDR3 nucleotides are TGTGCCAGCAGCCCTAAGGGCGGGGGAAGGACGTATGGCTACACCTTC. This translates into CASSPKGGGRTYGYTF.

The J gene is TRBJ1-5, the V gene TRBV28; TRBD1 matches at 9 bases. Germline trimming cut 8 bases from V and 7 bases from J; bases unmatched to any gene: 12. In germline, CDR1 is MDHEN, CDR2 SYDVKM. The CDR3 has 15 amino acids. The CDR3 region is CASGPRDRATQPQHF. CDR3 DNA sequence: TGTGCCAGCGGACCCCGGGACAGGGCAACGCAGCCCCAGCATTTT.